Reported below is one TCR beta chain. The source of the sample is a study of blood T cell repertoires in COVID-19. Across the study: In each case, the material was cDNA or gDNA derived from T cells, B-cell-depleted T cells, or PBMCs.

Source study methods: Researchers report that nucleated cell counts were estimated from reference gene primer amplification. Sequenced by immunoSEQ multiplex PCR; TCRdb stores in-frame clones only, minus some. V and J calls and clone size are copied from that table; D and trimming were computed from the DNA. The table lists 150,000 to 160,000 clones, 88% of them singletons, with 2% to 3% in the top ten. V gave up 0 bases and J gave up 5 bases, with 10 bases separating them. CDR1 SEHNR and CDR2 FQNEAQ come from the germline V gene (reference sequence). The CDR3 loop spans 14 amino acids. V gene TRBV7-9 combines with J gene TRBJ2-5, with D possibly being TRBD2 (7 bases). Sequencing was performed on peripheral blood. This sequence was found in a woman aged 70-85 years with acute or convalescent COVID-19. In DNA form, the CDR3 reads TGTGCCAGCAGCTTAGCAGGGGGGGTTGAGACCCAGTACTTC. Its translation: CASSLAGGVETQYF.